These T cell receptor beta chains were read from a single sample in a study of OX40 agonist ivuxolimab in advanced cancers. The method was immunoSEQ multiplex PCR; TCRdb's version includes in-frame clones alone and lacks a portion of them. The table lists approximately 40,000 clones, approximately 92% of them singletons. The material sequenced was CD4+ or CD8+ T cells sorted from blood, taken in a trial of the OX40 agonist ivuxolimab. These receptors were taken from an adult with an advanced solid tumor such as melanoma, head and neck, liver or kidney cancer. Each CDR3 is given with its conserved first and last residue. A D gene is named only where the DNA matches it firmly. Clone size is shown for a subset of rows, as once, few, many or a class of expanded clone.

size: .; J: TRBJ1-2; V: TRBV6-5; D: TRBD1; DNA: TGTGCCAGCAGTTCGAAGGAAGGACAGGGTATCTATGGCTACACCTTC; CDR3: CASSSKEGQGIYGYTF
size: .; J: TRBJ2-2; V: TRBV19; D: TRBD2; DNA: TGTGCCAGTAGACCTGTAGCGGGAGAGGGCGGGGAGCTGTTTTTT; CDR3: CASRPVAGEGGELFF
size: .; J: TRBJ1-2; V: TRBV12-5; D: .; DNA: TGTGCTAGTGGTCCCGAGGGCGAGCGGGGGAACTATGGCTACACCTTC; CDR3: CASGPEGERGNYGYTF
size: .; J: TRBJ2-1; V: TRBV7-3; D: .; DNA: TGTGCCAGCAGCTTAGGGGTTGGACCGAAGGTTAATGAGCAGTTCTTC; CDR3: CASSLGVGPKVNEQFF
size: .; J: TRBJ2-7; V: TRBV12-5; D: .; DNA: TGTGCTAGTGGGACTGGGACGTACGAGCAGTACTTC; CDR3: CASGTGTYEQYF
size: .; J: TRBJ2-7; V: TRBV7-9; D: .; DNA: TGTGCCAGCAGCTTTGGACCGTCTGTATACGAGCAGTACTTC; CDR3: CASSFGPSVYEQYF
size: .; J: TRBJ1-5; V: TRBV19; D: TRBD1; DNA: TGTGCCAGTGGGCTGATACAGGGGGACGGGCCCCAGCATTTT; CDR3: CASGLIQGDGPQHF
size: .; J: TRBJ2-3; V: TRBV28; D: .; DNA: TGTGCCAGCAGTTTCTCTCTGGGAACAGATACGCAGTATTTT; CDR3: CASSFSLGTDTQYF
size: .; J: TRBJ2-1; V: TRBV7-2; D: TRBD2; DNA: TGTGCCAGCAGCGTGACTAGCGCCTACAATGAGCAGTTCTTC; CDR3: CASSVTSAYNEQFF
size: .; J: TRBJ1-1; V: TRBV6-6; D: .; DNA: TGTGCCAGCAGTTACTCGGTGACAATGAACACTGAAGCTTTCTTT; CDR3: CASSYSVTMNTEAFF
size: .; J: TRBJ1-2; V: TRBV27; D: .; DNA: TGTGCCAGCAGTCTGAAACCACTCAGCTATGGCTACACCTTC; CDR3: CASSLKPLSYGYTF
size: once; J: TRBJ2-7; V: TRBV5-4; D: TRBD1; DNA: TGTGCCAGCAGCACCGGACAGGGAAGAGATTTTAGGACAGAGCAGTACTTC; CDR3: CASSTGQGRDFRTEQYF